The clone carrying this T cell receptor (beta chain) was seen more than once but under ten times. No antigen is known for it. The data originate from a study of PD-1 blockade in classical Hodgkin lymphoma. General study findings and limits: Complete responders had baseline diversity similar to newly diagnosed patients. Nivolumab initiated under 1 year post-ASCT led to patient exclusion. Compared with baseline, CD4+ but not CD8+ TCR diversity had risen significantly by C4D1. Newly diagnosed patients reportedly trailed healthy donors in baseline TCR diversity.

Time point reported: cycle 4 day 1 (C4D1), after 5 to 7 weeks of nivolumab. Every one of the patients relapsed after autologous stem cell transplantation (brentuximab vedotin exposure was variable). With 1 base clipped from V and 5 bases from J, the junction kept 6 bases outside the gene matches. CDR1 is SNHLY, CDR2 FYNNEI, per germline. This CDR3 is 15 amino acids long. The protocol was immunoSEQ multiplex PCR, while the TCRdb copy is restricted to in-frame clones and leaves out a portion. The sample shows about 52,000 clones, around nine tenths of them seen only once. Sequenced material: peripheral blood mononuclear cells (PBMCs), taken before the fourth cycle of nivolumab. The sequence derives from a human donor with classical Hodgkin lymphoma. This sequence joins TRBV2 and TRBJ2-5; 8 bases match TRBD2. The CDR3 sequence: CASSEDGRVRETQYF. The CDR3 bases are TGTGCCAGCAGTGAAGACGGGAGGGTCCGGGAGACCCAGTACTTC. Full variable domain (rest looked up from reference TRBV2 and TRBJ2-5): EPEVTQTPSHQVTQMGQEVILRCVPISNHLYFYWYRQILGQKVEFLVSFYNNEISEKSEIFDDQFSVERPDGSNFTLKIRSTKLEDSAMYFCASSEDGRVRETQYFGPGTRLLVL.